These 16 T cell receptor beta chains share one sample of origin, sequenced in a study of blood T cell repertoires in COVID-19. TCRdb's table, derived via immunoSEQ multiplex PCR, lists solely in-frame clones and lacks some. There are about 260,000 clones in the sample; around four fifths occur only once, and approximately 1.9% lies in the top ten. Sequences were obtained from peripheral blood. The receptor source for this set is a woman aged 80 or older with acute or convalescent COVID-19.

This clone was counted many times. The V call is TRBV5-5, the J call TRBJ1-1; 7 positions match TRBD1. From germline, CDR1 is SGHKS and CDR2 YYEKEE (reference sequence). J gave up 4 bases and V 4 bases, and 4 bases lay outside the gene matches. This CDR3 has 13 residues. In nucleotides, the CDR3 is TGTGCCAGCAGCGCAACAGGGGTCACTGAAGCTTTCTTT. Translated, it gives CASSATGVTEAFF.

The chain uses TRBV3-1 (or the pseudogene TRBV3-2) and TRBJ2-3; TRBD2 agrees at 7 bases. The CDR3 loop spans 17 amino acids. V shed 0 bases and J 0 bases; nucleotides not matched to a gene: 6. The V gene's germline CDR1 is LGHDT and CDR2 YNNKEL (reference sequence). CDR3 nucleotides: TGTGCCAGCAGCCAAGACCATGAGGGACTAAGCACAGATACGCAGTATTTT. It specifies CASSQDHEGLSTDTQYF.

This chain joins TRBV28 and TRBJ2-2; 10 nucleotides match TRBD2. Per germline, CDR1 MDHEN and CDR2 SYDVKM. The J segment lost 7 bases and the V segment lost 10 bases, leaving 9 bases of the junction unmatched. The CDR3 spans 14 residues. The CDR3 spells CATLAAGGYGELFF. The CDR3 DNA follows: TGTGCCACCCTCGCAGCGGGAGGGTACGGGGAGCTGTTTTTT.

The V and J genes are TRBV12-5 and TRBJ2-1; 7 nucleotides line up with TRBD2. The trim removed 0 bases at V and 7 bases at J, leaving 21 bases unmatched. CDR1 and CDR2 from the germline V gene are LGHNT and FRNRAP. CDR3 size: 20 residues. CDR3 sequence (DNA): TGTGCTAGTGGTTTGGTAACATGGGCGGGAGCTTCCATGGTGATTAATGAGCAGTTCTTC. It is translated as CASGLVTWAGASMVINEQFF.

The sample holds one count of this clone. This chain connects TRBV9 to TRBJ2-2; a weak D match, TRBD1 (5 bases). Germline V CDR1 and CDR2: SGDLS, YYNGEE. The V gene lost 3 bases and the J gene lost 1 base, with 10 bases spanning the gap. The CDR3 sequence is 15 residues long. In nucleotides, the CDR3 is TGTGCCAGCAGCGGGACACCTCGGAACACCGGGGAGCTGTTTTTT. Amino acid sequence: CASSGTPRNTGELFF.

Here the CDR3 reads CASSYWEGVYNEQFF. The CDR3 DNA reads as TGTGCCAGCAGTTACTGGGAAGGGGTCTACAATGAGCAGTTCTTC. The rearrangement joins TRBV6-2 or TRBV6-3 to TRBJ2-1; TRBD1 is a possible D gene (5 bases). V gave up 1 base and J gave up 3 bases, with 10 bases separating them. The germline CDR1 and CDR2 sequences are MNHEY and SVGEGT. The CDR3 length is 15 residues.

V gene TRBV4-1 combines with J gene TRBJ2-1; D unresolved. CDR1 MGHRA and CDR2 YSYEKL come from the germline V gene. V was trimmed by 2 bases and J by 7 bases, leaving 6 bases between them. The CDR3 runs to 12 residues. CDR3 nucleotides: TGCGCCAGCAGCCAAACTTGGAATGAGCAGTTCTTC. Its protein is CASSQTWNEQFF.

This chain joins TRBV5-4 and TRBJ2-7; TRBD2 aligns across 11 bases. Germline V lookup: CDR1 SGHNT, CDR2 YYREEE (reference sequence). This CDR3 region has 15 residues. V was pared by 2 bases and J by 3 bases, with 4 bases of the junction left unmatched. CDR3 protein: CASSFPTSGDYEQYF. The CDR3 DNA follows: TGTGCCAGCAGCTTCCCGACTAGCGGGGACTACGAGCAGTACTTC.

The genes are TRBV5-6 and TRBJ2-2; 7 bases map to TRBD2. The V segment lost 4 bases and the J segment 6 bases; nucleotides outside the gene matches: 12. The CDR3 extends over 16 amino acids. Germline V gene lookup returns CDR1 SGHDT and CDR2 YYEEEE. The CDR3 DNA reads as TGTGCCAGCAGCCCCCAGACGGGAGGCGGTTCCGGGGAGCTGTTTTTT. Its translation is CASSPQTGGGSGELFF.

This chain connects TRBV4-3 to TRBJ2-6; D is perhaps TRBD1 (6 bases). The germline gives CDR1 LGHNA, CDR2 YSLEER. The CDR3 totals 17 residues. Trimming took off 4 bases at V and 4 bases at J, with 17 bases between the two ends. The CDR3 here is CASSRDTGSSGANVLTF. The CDR3 coding sequence is TGCGCCAGCAGCCGAGATACAGGGTCTAGCGGGGCCAACGTCCTGACTTTC.

The chain has TRBV28 and TRBJ1-2; 10 bases fit TRBD1. The CDR3 extends over 17 amino acids. V dropped 3 bases and J dropped 4; count of bases not matched to a gene: 11. CDR1 is MDHEN and CDR2 is SYDVKM in the germline V gene. The chain's CDR3 is CASSFTAGTGAFYGYTF. The CDR3 DNA reads TGTGCCAGCAGTTTCACGGCCGGGACAGGGGCATTCTATGGCTACACCTTC.

The V gene is TRBV7-9, the J gene TRBJ2-1; D possibly corresponds to TRBD1 (5 bases). The length of the CDR3 is 15 residues. Germline loops: CDR1 SEHNR, CDR2 FQNEAQ (reference sequence). V was pared by 4 bases and J by 4 bases, with 14 bases between. The CDR3 spells CASSSRDLSYNEQFF. DNA of the CDR3: TGTGCCAGCAGCTCCAGGGATCTATCTTACAATGAGCAGTTCTTC.

The rearrangement links TRBV5-1 to TRBJ2-7, with a possible D match to TRBD2 (5 bases). There are 13 residues in the CDR3. Trimming pared 2 bases from V and 1 base from J, leaving 7 bases between. CDR1 is SGHRS and CDR2 is YFSETQ in the germline V gene. CDR3 loop: CASSLTRSYEQYF. The CDR3, as DNA: TGCGCCAGCAGCTTAACTAGATCCTACGAGCAGTACTTC.

The chain recombines TRBV7-9 with TRBJ2-3, with 11 bases lining up with TRBD2. The junction had 5 bases not matched to a gene; V was cut back by 3 bases and J by 3 bases. CDR3 length: 16 residues. CDR1 and CDR2 from the germline V gene are SEHNR and FQNEAQ (reference sequence). The CDR3 loop is CASSFLAGGPTDTQYF. The CDR3 DNA is TGTGCCAGCAGCTTTTTAGCGGGGGGGCCAACAGATACGCAGTATTTT.

The chain carries TRBV9 and TRBJ1-1, with TRBD1 identical over 8 bases. Per the germline V gene, CDR1 is SGDLS and CDR2 is YYNGEE. V trimming: 4 bases; J trimming: 3 bases; junction bases outside the gene matches: 5. The CDR3 spans 14 residues. The CDR3 sequence: CASSTGQGYTEAFF. The CDR3 DNA is TGTGCCAGCAGCACAGGACAGGGATACACTGAAGCTTTCTTT. Supplemented by reference TRBV9 and TRBJ1-1, the full variable domain reads DSGVTQTPKHLITATGQRVTLRCSPRSGDLSVYWYQQSLDQGLQFLIQYYNGEERAKGNILERFSAQQFPDLHSELNLSSLELGDSALYFCASSTGQGYTEAFFGQGTRLTVV.

The rearrangement uses TRBV12-1 and TRBJ2-7; the table's D gene call, TRBD2, was not cross checked with the DNA. TRBV12-1 is a pseudogene. The CDR3 totals 12 residues. CDR3 loop: CASPPGGCEQYF. CDR3 bases: TGTGCCAGCCCGCCGGGAGGATGCGAGCAGTACTTC.